These T cell receptor beta chains were read from a single sample in a study of cytomegalovirus exposure and HLA in healthy donors. Generated by immunoSEQ multiplex PCR, the TCRdb table keeps only in-frame clones and is missing some. The data contain roughly 60,000 clones, roughly 90% of them singletons. Sample: PBMCs. The receptors were gathered from a woman younger than 45 in good health and CMV-seronegative. Each CDR3 is given with its conserved first and last residue. The D gene is left open where the match is weak. Size tells how often a clone was seen (once, few, many) or the class of an expanded clone, and some rows leave it out.

v_call: TRBV5-5
clone_size: NA
d_call: NA
j_call: TRBJ2-3
cdr3_aa: CASSLVSGYGADTQYF
cdr3_nt: TGTGCCAGCAGCTTGGTTTCAGGGTATGGGGCAGATACGCAGTATTTT

v_call: TRBV5-4
clone_size: NA
d_call: TRBD1
j_call: TRBJ1-1
cdr3_aa: CASRRGTANTEAFF
cdr3_nt: TGTGCCAGCAGACGTGGGACAGCTAACACTGAAGCTTTCTTT

v_call: TRBV7-2
clone_size: NA
d_call: NA
j_call: TRBJ2-3
cdr3_aa: CASSLALARDTQYF
cdr3_nt: TGTGCCAGCAGCTTGGCTCTAGCACGGGATACGCAGTATTTT

v_call: TRBV21-1
clone_size: NA
d_call: NA
j_call: TRBJ2-1
cdr3_aa: CASSKGRGRGDEQFF
cdr3_nt: TGTGCCAGCAGCAAGGGACGCGGGAGAGGTGATGAGCAGTTCTTC

v_call: TRBV7-2
clone_size: NA
d_call: TRBD2
j_call: TRBJ2-7
cdr3_aa: CASSPRGGGGSYEQYF
cdr3_nt: TGTGCCAGCAGCCCGCGGGGGGGCGGAGGATCCTACGAGCAGTACTTC

v_call: TRBV18
clone_size: NA
d_call: TRBD2
j_call: TRBJ2-1
cdr3_aa: CASSPRGDSGGYNEQFF
cdr3_nt: TGTGCCAGCTCACCACGGGGAGACAGCGGGGGATACAATGAGCAGTTCTTC

v_call: TRBV9
clone_size: NA
d_call: TRBD2
j_call: TRBJ2-1
cdr3_aa: CASSVRAGGYNEQFF
cdr3_nt: TGTGCCAGCAGCGTTCGCGCGGGAGGGTACAATGAGCAGTTCTTC

v_call: TRBV6-5
clone_size: NA
d_call: NA
j_call: TRBJ1-4
cdr3_aa: CASSQGGEGEKLFF
cdr3_nt: TGTGCCAGCAGTCAGGGTGGGGAAGGAGAAAAACTGTTTTTT

v_call: TRBV12-5
clone_size: once
d_call: NA
j_call: TRBJ2-7
cdr3_aa: CASGLVRADEQYF
cdr3_nt: TGTGCTAGTGGTTTGGTAAGAGCGGACGAGCAGTACTTC

v_call: TRBV6-5
clone_size: NA
d_call: NA
j_call: TRBJ1-3
cdr3_aa: CASSYSGGAGNTIYF
cdr3_nt: TGTGCCAGCAGTTACTCCGGGGGGGCTGGAAACACCATATATTTT

v_call: TRBV27
clone_size: NA
d_call: NA
j_call: TRBJ1-1
cdr3_aa: CASSSFPGYTEAFF
cdr3_nt: TGTGCCAGCAGTTCTTTTCCAGGGTACACTGAAGCTTTCTTT

v_call: TRBV12-5
clone_size: NA
d_call: TRBD2
j_call: TRBJ2-3
cdr3_aa: CASGRGSADTQYF
cdr3_nt: TGTGCTAGTGGCCGCGGGAGTGCAGATACGCAGTATTTT

v_call: TRBV28
clone_size: once
d_call: NA
j_call: TRBJ1-1
cdr3_aa: CASYEDTPSGDINTEAFF
cdr3_nt: TGTGCCAGCTATGAAGATACTCCATCCGGGGACATAAACACTGAAGCTTTCTTT

v_call: TRBV18
clone_size: NA
d_call: TRBD2
j_call: TRBJ2-1
cdr3_aa: CASSPSSAGRDEQFF
cdr3_nt: TGTGCCAGCTCACCAAGTTCTGCGGGGAGGGATGAGCAGTTCTTC

v_call: TRBV19
clone_size: NA
d_call: NA
j_call: TRBJ2-2
cdr3_aa: CASRETIGELFF
cdr3_nt: TGTGCCAGTAGGGAGACCATCGGGGAGCTGTTTTTT

v_call: TRBV9
clone_size: once
d_call: TRBD1
j_call: TRBJ1-2
cdr3_aa: CASSVVDRGGYTF
cdr3_nt: TGTGCCAGCAGCGTAGTGGACAGGGGTGGCTACACCTTC

v_call: TRBV6-1
clone_size: NA
d_call: NA
j_call: TRBJ2-1
cdr3_aa: CASTLGVAANEQFF
cdr3_nt: TGTGCCAGCACCCTAGGGGTGGCAGCAAATGAGCAGTTCTTC

v_call: TRBV6-4
clone_size: NA
d_call: NA
j_call: TRBJ1-5
cdr3_aa: CASSSQGGQPQHF
cdr3_nt: TGTGCCAGCAGTAGTCAGGGTGGGCAGCCCCAGCATTTT

v_call: TRBV11-3
clone_size: NA
d_call: TRBD1
j_call: TRBJ2-1
cdr3_aa: CASSPGTGPPLASYNEQFF
cdr3_nt: TGTGCCAGCAGCCCCGGGACAGGGCCTCCTCTTGCTTCCTACAATGAGCAGTTCTTC

v_call: TRBV29-1
clone_size: NA
d_call: TRBD1
j_call: TRBJ1-2
cdr3_aa: CSVDTGGGRYTF
cdr3_nt: TGCAGCGTGGATACAGGGGGCGGTCGCTACACCTTC

v_call: TRBV27
clone_size: NA
d_call: NA
j_call: TRBJ2-1
cdr3_aa: CASSLSGWEEQFF
cdr3_nt: TGTGCCAGCAGTTTATCTGGGTGGGAGGAGCAGTTCTTC

v_call: TRBV7-6
clone_size: few
d_call: TRBD1
j_call: TRBJ1-2
cdr3_aa: CASSLGGTGDGYTF
cdr3_nt: TGTGCCAGCAGCTTAGGGGGGACAGGCGATGGCTACACCTTC

v_call: TRBV28
clone_size: NA
d_call: NA
j_call: TRBJ1-2
cdr3_aa: CASSFGQGYGYTF
cdr3_nt: TGTGCCAGCAGTTTTGGGCAAGGCTATGGCTACACCTTC

v_call: TRBV7-9
clone_size: NA
d_call: NA
j_call: TRBJ1-1
cdr3_aa: CASSFGQLEAFF
cdr3_nt: TGTGCCAGCAGCTTTGGACAGCTAGAAGCTTTCTTT

v_call: TRBV27
clone_size: NA
d_call: TRBD2
j_call: TRBJ2-3
cdr3_aa: CASSLYLAGGTDTQYF
cdr3_nt: TGTGCCAGCAGTTTATATCTAGCGGGAGGCACAGATACGCAGTATTTT

v_call: TRBV11-2
clone_size: NA
d_call: NA
j_call: TRBJ2-3
cdr3_aa: CASSLGQTTDTQYF
cdr3_nt: TGTGCCAGCAGCTTAGGACAGACCACAGATACGCAGTATTTT

v_call: TRBV5-8
clone_size: NA
d_call: TRBD2
j_call: TRBJ2-1
cdr3_aa: CASSSLAGVTEQFF
cdr3_nt: TGTGCCAGCAGCTCTCTAGCGGGAGTGACGGAGCAGTTCTTC